This TCR beta chain was documented in a study of CD8+ T cells in alopecia areata. Study-wide background: Patients in the treated group were given tofacitinib by mouth, 5 to 10 mg twice a day.

The sample's treatment: oral pan-JAK inhibitor, 5-10 mg twice daily. Sorted populations comprised CD4+ and CD8+ T cells obtained from PBMCs. Extracted RNA was reverse transcribed into cDNA, the sequencing template. Repertoires were generated with immunoSEQ multiplex PCR, while TCRdb's copy carries only in-frame clones and drops some. The table has around 97,000 clones, 85% to 90% seen once. The sample holds one count of this clone. This sample comprised CD8+ T cells sorted from blood, obtained at approximately week 30, from a patient treated with tofacitinib. The TCR comes from a human donor with alopecia areata.

CDR3 bases: TGTGCCAGCGGAGAGCGGGCAGACTACGAGCAGTACTTC. Translated: CASGERADYEQYF. This chain uses TRBV6-1 with TRBJ2-7; possible D gene TRBD2, 6 bases. V was pared by 8 bases and J by 3 bases, with 14 bases between. This CDR3 has 13 amino acids. Germline lookup yields CDR1 MNHNS and CDR2 SASEGT.